These T cell receptor beta chains were read from a single sample in a study of cytomegalovirus exposure and HLA in healthy donors. Profiled with immunoSEQ multiplex PCR; TCRdb holds only in-frame clones, not every one. The table shows approximately 80,000 clones, with more than 70% occurring only once. The sequenced material came from PBMCs. The receptors come from a male donor in good health and CMV-seropositive. The CDR3 runs from the conserved cysteine through the conserved F or W. The D gene is left open where the match is weak. The listing skips clone size in some rows; elsewhere it reads once, few, many or a size class.

cdr3_aa | cdr3_nt | v_call | clone_size | j_call | d_call
CASSAGQTMNTEAFF | TGCGCCAGCAGCGCTGGACAGACAATGAACACTGAAGCTTTCTTT | TRBV5-1 | . | TRBJ1-1 | .
CASSPRGGGELFF | TGTGCCAGCAGCCCGCGGGGTGGCGGGGAGCTGTTTTTT | TRBV7-3 | . | TRBJ2-2 | .
CASRGLAGEYEQYF | TGCGCCAGCAGGGGACTAGCGGGAGAGTACGAGCAGTACTTC | TRBV10-2 | few | TRBJ2-7 | TRBD2
CASRPGTSGRGTYEQYF | TGCGCCAGCAGACCTGGGACTAGCGGGAGAGGAACCTACGAGCAGTACTTC | TRBV5-1 | . | TRBJ2-7 | TRBD2
CASSIDGEETQYF | TGTGCCAGTAGTATAGATGGAGAAGAGACCCAGTACTTC | TRBV19 | once | TRBJ2-5 | .
CASSAGRLAGNNEQFF | TGTGCCAGCAGTGCCGGCAGACTAGCGGGAAACAATGAGCAGTTCTTC | TRBV2 | . | TRBJ2-1 | TRBD2
CASSQDRGHSYEQYF | TGCGCCAGCAGCCAAGATCGCGGCCATTCCTACGAGCAGTACTTC | TRBV4-3 | . | TRBJ2-7 | .
CASSLNSVGTDTQYF | TGTGCCAGCAGCTTGAACTCTGTTGGCACAGATACGCAGTATTTT | TRBV7-3 | . | TRBJ2-3 | .
CASSGGTSGRVYNEQFF | TGCGCCAGCAGCGGGGGGACTAGCGGGAGAGTCTACAATGAGCAGTTCTTC | TRBV5-1 | . | TRBJ2-1 | TRBD2
CASSFGAYRQETQYF | TGCGCCAGCAGCTTCGGAGCGTACCGTCAAGAGACCCAGTACTTC | TRBV5-1 | few | TRBJ2-5 | .
CASSFIAGRTDTQYF | TGTGCCAGCAGCTTTATTGCGGGACGTACAGATACGCAGTATTTT | TRBV5-4 | . | TRBJ2-3 | .
CASSSTSGSGNNEQFF | TGTGCCAGCAGTTCGACTAGCGGGAGTGGTAACAATGAGCAGTTCTTC | TRBV6-5 | . | TRBJ2-1 | TRBD2
CASSMEGTDTQYF | TGTGCCAGCAGCATGGAGGGGACAGATACGCAGTATTTT | TRBV11-3 | . | TRBJ2-3 | .
CASSFGQGIIIYEQYF | TGTGCCAGCAGCTTCGGACAGGGAATAATTATCTACGAGCAGTACTTC | TRBV5-5 | few | TRBJ2-7 | TRBD1
CSALVGTIAKLFF | TGCAGCGCACTGGTAGGGACAATCGCAAAACTGTTTTTT | TRBV29-1 | . | TRBJ1-4 | .
CASSLRTGQGEQYF | TGTGCCAGCAGTCTACGGACAGGGCAGGGCGAGCAGTACTTC | TRBV27 | . | TRBJ2-7 | TRBD1
CASSLQGASSYEQYF | TGTGCCAGCAGCTTGCAGGGGGCCAGCTCCTACGAGCAGTACTTC | TRBV7-9 | . | TRBJ2-7 | TRBD1
CASRRTNEKLFF | TGTGCCAGCAGACGGACTAATGAAAAACTGTTTTTT | TRBV6-5 | . | TRBJ1-4 | .
CASSLGTSGIYEQFF | TGTGCCAGCAGCTTGGGGACTAGCGGGATTTATGAGCAGTTCTTC | TRBV5-4 | . | TRBJ2-1 | TRBD2
CASSLIPQVATNEKLFF | TGCGCCAGCAGCTTGATACCACAAGTTGCAACTAATGAAAAACTGTTTTTT | TRBV5-1 | few | TRBJ1-4 | .
CASNPTIAGSKYEQYF | TGTGCCAGCAACCCGACGATAGCGGGATCGAAATACGAGCAGTACTTC | TRBV27 | . | TRBJ2-7 | TRBD2
CASSQADRDQETQYF | TGCGCCAGCAGCCAAGCGGACAGGGACCAAGAGACCCAGTACTTC | TRBV4-1 | . | TRBJ2-5 | TRBD1
CASSSGETQYF | TGTGCCAGCAGCTCCGGGGAGACCCAGTACTTC | TRBV7-2 | . | TRBJ2-5 | .
CASSPTGNVYEQYF | TGTGCCAGCTCACCTACCGGGAACGTATACGAGCAGTACTTC | TRBV18 | . | TRBJ2-7 | .
CASSRPGLAGRWEGNTQYF | TGTGCCAGTAGTAGACCGGGACTAGCGGGACGGTGGGAGGGTAATACGCAGTATTTT | TRBV19 | few | TRBJ2-3 | TRBD2
CASSRPHWTGTINDAGSYEQYF | TGTGCCAGCAGCCGCCCCCATTGGACAGGAACAATAAATGACGCGGGCTCCTACGAGCAGTACTTC | TRBV21-1 | . | TRBJ2-7 | .
CASSSGQGFNEQFF | TGTGCCAGCTCATCGGGACAGGGATTCAATGAGCAGTTCTTC | TRBV18 | . | TRBJ2-1 | TRBD1
CSVSGGNGSDTQYF | TGCAGCGTTTCAGGAGGGAATGGGTCAGATACGCAGTATTTT | TRBV29-1 | few | TRBJ2-3 | .
CAWIQGVAEAFF | TGTGCCTGGATACAGGGGGTGGCTGAAGCTTTCTTT | TRBV30 | . | TRBJ1-1 | TRBD1
CASSLVRESGTGDEKLFF | TGTGCCAGCAGTTTAGTAAGGGAGAGCGGGACAGGGGATGAAAAACTGTTTTTT | TRBV28 | . | TRBJ1-4 | TRBD1
CASSYDRGEYYGYTF | TGTGCCAGCAGTTACGACAGGGGCGAGTACTATGGCTACACCTTC | TRBV7-2 | . | TRBJ1-2 | TRBD1
CAAGDTLTDTQYF | TGTGCCGCCGGGGACACACTCACAGATACGCAGTATTTT | TRBV11-2 | . | TRBJ2-3 | .